The 30 T cell receptor beta chains reported below all come from one sample, sequenced in a study of spatial heterogeneity in lung cancer (dated by TCRdb to the late 2010s). In the paper's terms, the time point label means: sample taken at primary tumor resection. The method behind the library was 5' RACE. The sequencer listed for this sample is NextSeq 500. Using fastp at Q25 and MiXCR, TCRdb reprocessed the public reads and kept productive beta chains. Under each unique CDR3 protein, matching rows form one entry showing the most common genes and DNA. In this sample the table shows 7,500 to 10,000 distinct CDR3 sequences, around 15% of which occur a single time. Around an eighth of the sample belongs to the ten largest clones. Summary of the overall study and its limitations: The tumor nonsynonymous mutation count correlated with the number of expanded intratumoral alpha and beta TCRs.

Antigen specificity for these receptors is unknown. Source: lung tumor tissue, taken at surgery. These receptors were collected from a male donor with early-stage non-small cell lung cancer.

In this sample, this clonotype turned up many times. This beta chain is a stray read from a library made for alpha chains; its abundance is not meaningful. The V call is TRBV3-1, the J call TRBJ2-2, with D possibly TRBD2 on 6 matching bases. This CDR3 has 11 amino acids. CDR1 is LGHDT and CDR2 is YNNKEL in the germline V gene (reference sequence). Trimming took off 11 bases at V and 6 bases at J, with 10 bases between the two ends. The CDR3 loop is CAARRAGELFF. The CDR3 DNA reads TGTGCCGCCCGGAGGGCCGGGGAGCTGTTTTTT.

This clonotype came up many times. This beta chain is a stray read from a library made for alpha chains; its abundance is not meaningful. The V and J genes are TRBV11-2 and TRBJ2-3, with 8 bases aligning to TRBD1. V gave up 4 bases and J gave up 4 bases; unmatched junction bases: 4. The V gene's germline CDR1 is SGHAT and CDR2 FQNNGV. This CDR3 is built from 14 residues. As DNA, the CDR3 is TGTGCCAGCAGCTCCCGGACAGGGTCAGATACGCAGTATTTT. Translating gives CASSSRTGSDTQYF.

This clonotype is medium-sized in the sample. This beta chain is an unintended read in a library built for alpha chains; its size means little. J is TRBJ2-7 and V is TRBV19; D call uncertain. The V end was cut by 4 bases, the J end by 4 bases, with 14 bases between. The CDR3 has 14 amino acids. Germline CDR1 reads LNHDA; CDR2 reads SQIVND (reference sequence). The CDR3 DNA sequence: TGTGCCAGTAGTACCCAGCCCGATAGTTACGAGCAGTACTTC. Amino acids: CASSTQPDSYEQYF.

This clonotype was observed at least ten times. Within a library made for alpha chains, this beta chain is off target, and its count is uninformative. J is TRBJ2-3 and V is TRBV5-1; TRBD2 matches 12 bases. This CDR3 has 17 residues. The J segment lost 8 bases and the V segment lost 7 bases, leaving 17 bases of the junction unmatched. From germline, CDR1 is SGHRS and CDR2 YFSETQ. CDR3 sequence reads: CASGGLTSGSLSPTQYF. Written as DNA, the CDR3 is TGCGCCAGCGGCGGTCTGACTAGCGGGAGTCTTTCGCCTACGCAGTATTTT. Complete variable domain (other parts from reference TRBV5-1 and TRBJ2-3): KAGVTQTPRYLIKTRGQQVTLSCSPISGHRSVSWYQQTPGQGLQFLFEYFSETQRNKGNFPGRFSGRQFSNSRSEMNVSTLELGDSALYLCASGGLTSGSLSPTQYFGPGTRLTVL.

The table lists this clonotype with many counts. This beta chain is an off-target read within a library intended for alpha chains, so its frequency means little. The chain couples TRBV10-3 to TRBJ2-3; weak D call: TRBD1 (6 bases). Germline lookup yields CDR1 ENHRY and CDR2 SYGVKD. V lost 6 bases, J lost 2 bases, and 12 bases lay in between. The CDR3 is 14 residues long. CDR3 region: CAISTQGTTDTQYF. CDR3 sequence (DNA): TGTGCCATCAGCACACAGGGTACCACAGATACGCAGTATTTT.

This clonotype occurred many times. The library was designed around alpha chains, so this beta chain is a stray read whose abundance carries little weight. The chain joins TRBV5-1 to TRBJ2-7, with D perhaps TRBD1 (6 bases). The CDR3 covers 16 residues. The V and J ends lost 0 bases and 1 base respectively, with 14 bases between them. Germline V gene lookup returns CDR1 SGHRS and CDR2 YFSETQ. This chain's CDR3 is CASSLADQGLSYEQYF. The CDR3, as DNA: TGCGCCAGCAGCTTGGCCGACCAGGGGCTATCCTACGAGCAGTACTTC.

In its sample, this clonotype was seen many times. Because this beta chain is a stray read in a library intended to capture alpha chains, its abundance should not be given much weight. The CDR3 nucleotides read TGTGCCAGCAAAGAGGGGGCGGGTTTTGGGGCCAACGTCCTGACTTTC. This sequence encodes CASKEGAGFGANVLTF. V usage is TRBV6-1 and J usage is TRBJ2-6; 7 positions match TRBD1. The germline gives CDR1 MNHNS, CDR2 SASEGT. This CDR3 has 16 amino acids. J was trimmed by 3 bases and V by 7 bases; bases with no gene match: 9.

For this clonotype: A library made for alpha chains picked up this beta chain off target, so its size means little. The rearrangement uses TRBV2 and TRBJ1-5; 8 nucleotides agree with TRBD1. The germline gives CDR1 SNHLY, CDR2 FYNNEI. The junction had 4 bases not matched to a gene; V was cut back by 7 bases and J by 5 bases. The CDR3 contains 13 residues. The CDR3 sequence: CASKGQVDQPQHF. The CDR3 DNA is TGTGCCAGCAAGGGACAGGTTGATCAGCCCCAGCATTTT.

As for this clonotype: Found in a library prepared for alpha chains, this beta chain is an off-target read, and its abundance has little meaning. The J gene is TRBJ1-1, the V gene TRBV7-2; D remains ambiguous. The CDR3 has 13 residues. Germline V CDR1 and CDR2: SGHTA, FQGNSA. Trimming took 4 bases from V and 0 from J, leaving 6 bases between them. The CDR3 DNA reads as TGTGCCAGCAGCTCCCAGCTGAACACTGAAGCTTTCTTT. Amino acids: CASSSQLNTEAFF.

This clonotype was recorded many times. Being off target in a library aimed at alpha chains, this beta chain has a size of little meaning. This chain links TRBV5-1 with TRBJ2-3; D is undetermined. The CDR3 is 13 amino acids. In germline, CDR1 is SGHRS, CDR2 YFSETQ. V dropped 0 bases and J dropped 6 bases, with 8 bases sitting between them. The DNA of the CDR3 is TGCGCCAGCAGCTTGGACTTTATGGATACGCAGTATTTT. It yields the protein CASSLDFMDTQYF.

This clonotype has ten or more counts. Because the library targeted alpha chains, this beta chain is an off-target read whose size means little. The gene calls are TRBV5-5 and TRBJ2-7, with 7 bases fitting TRBD1. CDR3 length: 15 residues. Germline CDR1 and CDR2: SGHKS and YYEKEE (reference sequence). V lost 2 bases to trimming and J lost 2 bases; unmatched junction nucleotides: 7. CDR3 amino acids: CASSLTGTAPYEQYF. CDR3 sequence (DNA): TGTGCCAGCAGCTTAACCGGGACAGCTCCCTACGAGCAGTACTTC.

There are many counts of this clonotype. Because the library targeted alpha chains, this beta chain is an off-target read whose size means little. The gene calls are TRBV7-2 and TRBJ2-3, with D maybe TRBD2 (6 bases). The germline CDR1 and CDR2 sequences are SGHTA and FQGNSA. Trimming left V 0 bases short and J 0 bases short, with 19 bases between. The CDR3 spans 19 residues. The CDR3 region has the DNA TGTGCCAGCAGCTTAGCCCTTTACCTTCGGACTATGAGCACAGATACGCAGTATTTT. Amino acids: CASSLALYLRTMSTDTQYF.

This clonotype has ten or more counts. Found in a library prepared for alpha chains, this beta chain is an off-target read, and its abundance has little meaning. The chain uses TRBV5-5 and TRBJ2-1; 8 positions match TRBD2. The CDR3 has 15 residues. Unmatched junction bases numbered 9, after V lost 3 bases and J lost 7 bases. CDR1 and CDR2 (germline): SGHKS, YYEKEE (reference sequence). CDR3 amino acids: CASSSTSSGRNEQFF. The CDR3 DNA reads TGTGCCAGCAGCTCCACATCTAGCGGGCGAAATGAGCAGTTCTTC.

As for this clonotype: This beta chain was picked up by a library intended for alpha chains and is off target, so its count carries little meaning. The genes are TRBV3-1 and TRBJ2-5, with unresolved D. Trimming removed 0 bases from V and 9 bases from J, with 14 bases in between. CDR3 length: 14 residues. In germline, CDR1 is LGHDT, CDR2 YNNKEL (reference sequence). CDR3 DNA: TGTGCCAGCAGCCAAGATCGGGTTGGTAAAGCCCAGTACTTC. The encoded protein is CASSQDRVGKAQYF.

This clonotype came up many times. Found in a library prepared for alpha chains, this beta chain is an off-target read, and its abundance has little meaning. The chain links TRBV24-1 to TRBJ2-7; TRBD2 aligns across 10 bases. CDR1 KGHDR and CDR2 SFDVKD come from the germline V gene. There are 14 residues in the CDR3. Trimming took 4 bases from V and 4 from J; bases not matched to a gene: 3. The CDR3 DNA follows: TGTGCCACCAGTGAGGCTAGCGGGAGATACGAGCAGTACTTC. Protein: CATSEASGRYEQYF.

This clonotype occurred many times. The library was built for alpha chains, so this beta chain is an off-target read and its size means little. This sequence joins TRBV27 and TRBJ2-5; possibly TRBD2 for D (6 bases). The ends were cut back, 3 bases at V and 2 bases at J, with 10 bases in the middle. CDR1 is MNHEY and CDR2 is SMNVEV in the germline V gene (reference sequence). The CDR3 consists of 14 residues. The CDR3 region is CASSLSGSQETQYF. The CDR3 nucleotides read TGTGCCAGCAGTTTGAGCGGGTCTCAAGAGACCCAGTACTTC.

This clonotype has ten or more counts. Since it is a stray read in a library aimed at alpha chains, this beta chain has a size that is not meaningful. The J gene is TRBJ2-2, the V gene TRBV24-1, with D uncertain. This CDR3 comprises 14 residues. V was pared by 8 bases and J by 0 bases, with 9 bases between. Germline V gene sequence: CDR1 KGHDR, CDR2 SFDVKD. DNA of the CDR3: TGTGCCACCACAGGACCAACGAACACCGGGGAGCTGTTTTTT. This sequence encodes CATTGPTNTGELFF.

A remark on this clonotype: With the library built for alpha chains, this beta chain is off target and its frequency is not meaningful. The J gene is TRBJ1-1, the V gene TRBV5-1; TRBD1 is a possible D gene (5 bases). Trimming took off 3 bases at V and 9 bases at J, with 18 bases between the two ends. The CDR3 loop spans 14 amino acids. Per the germline V gene, CDR1 is SGHRS and CDR2 is YFSETQ. In DNA, the CDR3 is TGCGCCAGCAGCTCGGGGGAGCCCACAGAAAAAGCTTTCTTT. It yields the protein CASSSGEPTEKAFF.

This clonotype showed up many times. Found in a library prepared for alpha chains, this beta chain is an off-target read, and its abundance has little meaning. The chain uses TRBV18 and TRBJ2-2; D remains ambiguous. This CDR3 has 13 residues. Trimming removed 3 bases from V and 2 bases from J, with 4 bases in between. Looked up from germline, CDR1 is KGHSH and CDR2 is LQKENI. This chain's CDR3 is CASSPQNTGELFF. The CDR3 bases are TGTGCCAGCTCACCTCAAAACACCGGGGAGCTGTTTTTT.

By frequency in the sample, this clonotype is medium-sized (0.01 to 0.1%). Since the library was made to target alpha chains, this beta chain is a stray read and its abundance is not meaningful. This chain joins TRBV20-1 and TRBJ1-1; 12 bases line up with TRBD1. The CDR3 consists of 19 residues. V was clipped by 0 bases and J by 0 bases; unmatched bases: 11. Germline V lookup: CDR1 DFQATT, CDR2 SNEGSKA (reference sequence). The CDR3 reads CSAREEGQGAFKLNTEAFF. CDR3 in DNA: TGCAGTGCTAGAGAGGAGGGACAGGGGGCTTTCAAATTGAACACTGAAGCTTTCTTT.

This clonotype has a count of ten or more. Since it is a stray read in a library aimed at alpha chains, this beta chain has a size that is not meaningful. This chain connects TRBV6-2 or TRBV6-3 to TRBJ2-3; 8 nucleotides match TRBD1. This CDR3 has 15 residues. Germline CDR1 MNHEY, CDR2 SVGEGT. Germline trimming cut 2 bases from V and 4 bases from J; bases unmatched to any gene: 5. The CDR3 here is CASSYGTGFADTQYF. In nucleotides, the CDR3 is TGTGCCAGCAGTTACGGGACAGGTTTCGCAGATACGCAGTATTTT.

This clonotype was picked up many times. The size of this beta chain means little, since it is a stray read in a library made for alpha chains. This chain connects TRBV3-1 to TRBJ2-3; D call uncertain. The V gene's germline CDR1 is LGHDT and CDR2 YNNKEL (reference sequence). The CDR3 is 12 amino acids. V was pared by 4 bases and J by 2 bases, with 4 bases between. CDR3: CASSRDTDTQYF. The CDR3 DNA reads TGTGCCAGCAGCCGCGACACAGATACGCAGTATTTT.

This clonotype came up many times. Because this beta chain is a stray read in a library intended to capture alpha chains, its abundance should not be given much weight. V and J are TRBV27 and TRBJ2-1; 7 nucleotides line up with TRBD1. Trimming cost V 0 bases and J 9 bases; bases outside gene matches: 8. Germline lookup yields CDR1 MNHEY and CDR2 SMNVEV (reference sequence). The CDR3 has 15 residues. CDR3: CASSLSTGASSEQFF. CDR3 in DNA: TGTGCCAGCAGTTTATCAACAGGGGCATCGTCTGAGCAGTTCTTC.

This clonotype is termed medium-sized. As an off-target read in a library built for alpha chains, this beta chain has a frequency of little significance. This chain uses TRBV20-1 with TRBJ1-1; D is uncertain. CDR1 is DFQATT and CDR2 is SNEGSKA in the germline V gene (reference sequence). The CDR3 loop spans 13 amino acids. V dropped 0 bases and J dropped 5 bases, with 10 bases sitting between them. CDR3: CSARERVRTEAFF. For the CDR3, the DNA is TGCAGTGCTAGAGAGAGGGTGAGAACTGAAGCTTTCTTT.

In its sample, this clonotype was seen once. With the library built for alpha chains, this beta chain is off target and its frequency is not meaningful. This chain connects TRBV7-2 to TRBJ2-1; 10 nucleotides line up with TRBD1. Germline loops: CDR1 SGHTA, CDR2 FQGNSA. The CDR3 is 15 residues long. With 5 bases clipped from V and 6 bases from J, the junction kept 7 bases outside the gene matches. The CDR3 sequence: CASSHGQGGLNEQFF. DNA of the CDR3: TGTGCCAGCAGCCATGGACAGGGGGGACTCAATGAGCAGTTCTTC.

This clonotype occurred many times. This beta chain slipped into a library made for alpha chains as a stray read, so its size is not meaningful. The chain recombines TRBV6-5 with TRBJ2-7; TRBD2 is a possible D gene (6 bases). V was trimmed by 2 bases and J by 0 bases, leaving 8 bases between them. This CDR3 is 14 amino acids long. CDR1 and CDR2 (germline): MNHEY, SVGAGI. In nucleotides, the CDR3 is TGTGCCAGCAGTTACGGGCGGGGCTCCTACGAGCAGTACTTC. It translates to CASSYGRGSYEQYF.

Worth noting for this clonotype: This beta chain was picked up by a library intended for alpha chains and is off target, so its count carries little meaning. The genes are TRBV28 and TRBJ2-5; D is uncertain. Looked up from germline, CDR1 is MDHEN and CDR2 is SYDVKM. V was shortened by 5 bases and J by 5 bases, with 12 bases between the two germline ends. The CDR3 is 13 residues long. CDR3 DNA: TGTGCCAGCAGTCCCTCCCCCCTCGAGACCCAGTACTTC. Its translation is CASSPSPLETQYF. The full variable domain, completed using reference TRBV28 and TRBJ2-5, is DVKVTQSSRYLVKRTGEKVFLECVQDMDHENMFWYRQDPGLGLRLIYFSYDVKMKEKGDIPEGYSVSREKKERFSLILESASTNQTSMYLCASSPSPLETQYFGPGTRLLVL.

Worth noting for this clonotype: With the library built for alpha chains, this beta chain is off target and its frequency is not meaningful. The chain links TRBV11-2 to TRBJ1-2; 7 bases agree with TRBD1. Germline assignment: CDR1 SGHAT and CDR2 FQNNGV. The CDR3 runs 13 residues. The ends lost 5 bases at V and 5 bases at J; junction bases unmatched: 5. CDR3 in DNA: TGTGCCAGCAGCCCGGGACAGAAATATGGCTACACCTTC. This codes for CASSPGQKYGYTF.

In its sample, this clonotype was seen many times. This beta chain is off target for a library built for alpha chains, so its abundance means little. The chain carries TRBV3-1 and TRBJ2-3, with 12 bases lining up with TRBD2. V shed 1 base, J shed 4 bases, and the junction held 9 bases outside the gene matches. This CDR3 has 18 residues. Germline CDR1 and CDR2: LGHDT and YNNKEL (reference sequence). CDR3 bases: TGTGCCAGCAGCCAAGTTCTTGCAAGGACTAGCGGGGCAGATACGCAGTATTTT. The encoded protein is CASSQVLARTSGADTQYF.

This clonotype was counted many times. Within a library made for alpha chains, this beta chain is off target, and its count is uninformative. The V and J genes are TRBV30 and TRBJ2-3; the match to TRBD2 covers 13 bases. V lost 4 bases, J lost 5 bases, and 9 bases stayed unmatched. Per the germline V gene, CDR1 is GTSNPN and CDR2 is SVGIG (reference sequence). The CDR3 loop spans 16 amino acids. The CDR3 loop reads CAWTLGLAGVRDTQYF. For the CDR3, the DNA is TGTGCCTGGACTCTCGGACTAGCGGGAGTCAGAGATACGCAGTATTTT.